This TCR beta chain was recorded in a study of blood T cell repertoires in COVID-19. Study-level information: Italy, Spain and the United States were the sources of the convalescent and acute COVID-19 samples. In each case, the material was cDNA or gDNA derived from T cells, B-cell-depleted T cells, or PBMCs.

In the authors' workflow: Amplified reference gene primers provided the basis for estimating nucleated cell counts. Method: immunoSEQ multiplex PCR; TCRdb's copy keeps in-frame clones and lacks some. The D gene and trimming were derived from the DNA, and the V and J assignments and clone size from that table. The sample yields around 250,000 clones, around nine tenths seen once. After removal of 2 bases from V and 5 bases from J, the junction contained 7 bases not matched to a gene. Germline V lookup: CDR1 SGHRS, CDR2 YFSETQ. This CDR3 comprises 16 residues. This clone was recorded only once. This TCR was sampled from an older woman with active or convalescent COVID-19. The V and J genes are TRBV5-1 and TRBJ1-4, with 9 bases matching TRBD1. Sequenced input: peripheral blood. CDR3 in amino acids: CASSFRDRALNEKLFF. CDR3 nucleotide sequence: TGCGCCAGCAGCTTCCGGGACAGGGCCCTCAATGAAAAACTGTTTTTT.